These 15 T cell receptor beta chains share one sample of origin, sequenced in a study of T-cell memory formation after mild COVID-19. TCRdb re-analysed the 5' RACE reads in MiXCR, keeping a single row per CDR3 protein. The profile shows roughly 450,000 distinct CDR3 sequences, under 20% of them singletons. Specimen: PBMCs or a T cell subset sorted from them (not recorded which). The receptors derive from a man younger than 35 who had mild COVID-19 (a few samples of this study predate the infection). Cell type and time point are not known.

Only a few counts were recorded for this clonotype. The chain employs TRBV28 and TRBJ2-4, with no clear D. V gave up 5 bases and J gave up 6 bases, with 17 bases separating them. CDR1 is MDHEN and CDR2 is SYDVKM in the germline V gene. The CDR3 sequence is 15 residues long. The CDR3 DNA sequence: TGTGCCAGCAGTCTTAGGGTCCCGGTTGGAAACATTCAGTACTTC. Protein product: CASSLRVPVGNIQYF.

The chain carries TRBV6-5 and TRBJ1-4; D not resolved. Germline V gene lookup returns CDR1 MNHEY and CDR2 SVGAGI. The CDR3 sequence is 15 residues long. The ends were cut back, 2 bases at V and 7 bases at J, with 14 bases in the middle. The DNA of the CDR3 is TGTGCCAGCAGTTACCAAGACTCGAGTGGTGAAAAACTGTTTTTT. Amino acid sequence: CASSYQDSSGEKLFF.

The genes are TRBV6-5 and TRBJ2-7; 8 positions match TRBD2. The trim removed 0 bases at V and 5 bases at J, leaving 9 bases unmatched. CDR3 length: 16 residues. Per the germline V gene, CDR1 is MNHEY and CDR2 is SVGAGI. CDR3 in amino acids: CASSYSRGTRGDEQYF. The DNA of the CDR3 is TGTGCCAGCAGTTACTCTCGAGGGACTAGGGGCGACGAGCAGTACTTC.

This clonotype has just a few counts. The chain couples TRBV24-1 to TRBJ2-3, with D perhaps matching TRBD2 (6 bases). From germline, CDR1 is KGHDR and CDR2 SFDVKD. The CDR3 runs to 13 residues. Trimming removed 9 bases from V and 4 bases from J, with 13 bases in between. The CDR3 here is CATRGAGSDTQYF. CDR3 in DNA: TGTGCCACCCGCGGGGCAGGGTCAGATACGCAGTATTTT.

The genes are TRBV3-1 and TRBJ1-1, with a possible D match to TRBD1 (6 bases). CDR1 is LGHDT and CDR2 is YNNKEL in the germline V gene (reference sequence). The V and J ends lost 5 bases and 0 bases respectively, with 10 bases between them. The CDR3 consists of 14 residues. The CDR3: CASSKRGMNTEAFF. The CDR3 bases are TGTGCCAGCAGCAAGAGGGGGATGAACACTGAAGCTTTCTTT. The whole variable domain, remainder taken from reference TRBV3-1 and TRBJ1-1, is DTAVSQTPKYLVTQMGNDKSIKCEQNLGHDTMYWYKQDSKKFLKIMFSYNNKELIINETVPNRFSPKSPDKAHLNLHINSLELGDSAVYFCASSKRGMNTEAFFGQGTRLTVV.

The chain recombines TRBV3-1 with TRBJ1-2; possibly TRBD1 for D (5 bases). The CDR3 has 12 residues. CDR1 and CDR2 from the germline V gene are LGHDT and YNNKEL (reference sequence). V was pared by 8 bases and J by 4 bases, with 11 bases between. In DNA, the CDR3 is TGTGCCAGCGGGGGGACCTCCTATGGCTACACCTTC. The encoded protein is CASGGTSYGYTF.

CDR3 nucleotide sequence: TGTGCAAGCAGCTCCGGGGGCGGCTACGAGCAGTACGTC. Its translation: CASSSGGGYEQYV. The chain employs TRBV7-9 and TRBJ2-7; D tentatively reads TRBD1 or TRBD2 (6 bases each). CDR1 and CDR2 from the germline V gene are SEHNR and FQNEAQ (reference sequence). This CDR3 has 13 residues.

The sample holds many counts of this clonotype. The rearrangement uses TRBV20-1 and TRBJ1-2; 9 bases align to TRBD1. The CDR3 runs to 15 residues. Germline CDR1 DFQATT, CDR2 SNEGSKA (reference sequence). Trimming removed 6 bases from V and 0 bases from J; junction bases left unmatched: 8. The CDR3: CSAPTGGSANYGYTF. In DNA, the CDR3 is TGCAGTGCCCCCACAGGGGGCTCAGCTAACTATGGCTACACCTTC.

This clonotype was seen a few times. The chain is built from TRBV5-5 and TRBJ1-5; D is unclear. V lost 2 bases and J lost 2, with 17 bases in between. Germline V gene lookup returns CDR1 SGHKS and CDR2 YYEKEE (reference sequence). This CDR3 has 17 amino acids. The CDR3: CASSFGPRVGGNQPQHF. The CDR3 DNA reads TGTGCCAGCAGCTTCGGGCCCCGAGTCGGGGGCAATCAGCCCCAGCATTTT.

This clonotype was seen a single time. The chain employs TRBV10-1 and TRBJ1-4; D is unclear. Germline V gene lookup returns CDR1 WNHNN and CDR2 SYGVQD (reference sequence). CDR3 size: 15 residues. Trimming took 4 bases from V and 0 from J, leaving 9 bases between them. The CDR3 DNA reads TGCGCCAGCAGTGTCTTTCTAGCAACTAATGAAAAACTGTTTTTT. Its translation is CASSVFLATNEKLFF.

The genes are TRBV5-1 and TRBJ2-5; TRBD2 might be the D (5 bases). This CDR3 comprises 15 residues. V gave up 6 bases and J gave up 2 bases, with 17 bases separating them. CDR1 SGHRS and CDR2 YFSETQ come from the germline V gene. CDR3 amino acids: CASTSPEARQETQYF. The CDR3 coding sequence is TGCGCCAGCACCTCCCCGGAGGCCAGACAAGAGACCCAGTACTTC.

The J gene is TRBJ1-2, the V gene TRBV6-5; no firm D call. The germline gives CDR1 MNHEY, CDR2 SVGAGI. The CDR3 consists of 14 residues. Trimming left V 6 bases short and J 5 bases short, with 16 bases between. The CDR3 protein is CASRSPARGYGYTF. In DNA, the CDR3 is TGTGCCAGCAGATCCCCGGCCCGTGGGTATGGCTACACCTTC.

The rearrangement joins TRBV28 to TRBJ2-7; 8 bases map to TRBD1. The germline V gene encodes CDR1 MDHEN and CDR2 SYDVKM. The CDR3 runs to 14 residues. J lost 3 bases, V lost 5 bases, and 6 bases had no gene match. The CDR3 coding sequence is TGTGCCAGCAGTCCGGACAGGGCAGGCTACGAGCAGTACGTC. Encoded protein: CASSPDRAGYEQYV.

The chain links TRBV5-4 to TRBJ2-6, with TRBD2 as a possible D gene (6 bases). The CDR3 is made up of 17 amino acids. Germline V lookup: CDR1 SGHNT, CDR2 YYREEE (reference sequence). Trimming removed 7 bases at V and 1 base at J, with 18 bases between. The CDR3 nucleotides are TGTGCCAGCCAGAGCGGGCGGGCTCGATCTGGGGCCAACGTCCTGACTTTC. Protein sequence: CASQSGRARSGANVLTF.

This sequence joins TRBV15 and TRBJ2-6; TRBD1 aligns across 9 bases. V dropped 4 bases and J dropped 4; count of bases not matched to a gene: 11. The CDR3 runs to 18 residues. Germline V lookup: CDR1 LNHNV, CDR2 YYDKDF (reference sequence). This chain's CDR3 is CATSTQPGQGPGANVLTF. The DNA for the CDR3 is TGTGCCACCAGCACCCAACCGGGACAGGGCCCCGGGGCCAACGTCCTGACTTTC.